These 23 T cell receptor beta chains were sequenced from one sample in a study of shared clonotypes between healthy human individuals. Only in-frame clones appear in the TCRdb table, and some are missing; sequencing was by immunoSEQ multiplex PCR. Of some 2,000,000 clones listed, roughly 95% are singletons. Sequencing was performed on naive CD4+ T cells sorted from blood. Subset meaning: CD45RA+ positively selected. These receptors all stem from a man in his late teens or twenties in good health.

Note on this clone: The sample contains more than one DNA sequence encoding this CDR3. The chain has TRBV2 and TRBJ2-3, with D unresolved. V lost 1 base to trimming and J lost 6 bases, with 2 bases between them. CDR1 is SNHLY, CDR2 FYNNEI, per germline. CDR3 length: 11 amino acids. CDR3 in amino acids: CASSEVDTQYF. The CDR3 bases are TGTGCCAGCAGTGAAGTGGATACGCAGTATTTT. The full variable domain, its missing parts supplied by reference TRBV2 and TRBJ2-3, is EPEVTQTPSHQVTQMGQEVILRCVPISNHLYFYWYRQILGQKVEFLVSFYNNEISEKSEIFDDQFSVERPDGSNFTLKIRSTKLEDSAMYFCASSEVDTQYFGPGTRLTVL.

J is TRBJ2-7 and V is TRBV6-5, with 7 bases matching TRBD2. V gave up 2 bases and J gave up 7 bases; unmatched junction bases: 5. Looked up from germline, CDR1 is MNHEY and CDR2 is SVGAGI. This CDR3 is built from 13 residues. The CDR3 loop is CASSYGRAGEQYF. In DNA form, the CDR3 reads TGTGCCAGCAGTTACGGGAGAGCGGGGGAGCAGTACTTC.

V gene TRBV19 combines with J gene TRBJ1-6, with 9 bases aligning to TRBD1. V gave up 1 base and J gave up 10 bases; unmatched junction bases: 11. The CDR3 spans 17 residues. In germline, CDR1 is LNHDA, CDR2 SQIVND (reference sequence). The CDR3 bases are TGTGCCAGTAGTATAGCTCGGACAGGGGACAGTGGCTCACCCCTCCACTTT. This encodes CASSIARTGDSGSPLHF. Supplemented by reference TRBV19 and TRBJ1-6, the full variable domain reads DGGITQSPKYLFRKEGQNVTLSCEQNLNHDAMYWYRQDPGQGLRLIYYSQIVNDFQKGDIAEGYSVSREKKESFPLTVTSAQKNPTAFYLCASSIARTGDSGSPLHFGNGTRLTVT.

This clone was seen only once. V is TRBV18 and J is TRBJ2-1; the match to TRBD2 covers 7 bases. This CDR3 has 15 residues. Trimming at V came to 0 bases and at J to 5 bases, leaving 4 bases not matched to a gene. Germline CDR1 and CDR2: KGHSH and LQKENI. CDR3 protein: CASSPPASGNNEQFF. The CDR3 DNA reads as TGTGCCAGCTCACCACCCGCTAGCGGAAACAATGAGCAGTTCTTC. Together with reference TRBV18 and TRBJ2-1, the CDR3 gives the full variable domain: NAGVMQNPRHLVRRRGQEARLRCSPMKGHSHVYWYRQLPEEGLKFMVYLQKENIIDESGMPKERFSAEFPKEGPSILRIQQVVRGDSAAYFCASSPPASGNNEQFFGPGTRLTVL.

The chain uses TRBV6-5 and TRBJ2-1; the match to TRBD1 covers 7 bases. V lost 5 bases, J lost 10 bases, and 5 bases stayed unmatched. Germline loops: CDR1 MNHEY, CDR2 SVGAGI. This CDR3 spans 12 amino acids. The CDR3, as DNA: TGTGCCAGCAGTAAGACAGGGAAGGAGCAGTTCTTC. It codes for CASSKTGKEQFF.

The chain has TRBV30 and TRBJ1-2; TRBD1 matches 7 bases. This CDR3 region has 12 residues. Germline V gives CDR1 GTSNPN, CDR2 SVGIG (reference sequence). V lost 5 bases, J lost 8 bases, and 8 bases stayed unmatched. CDR3 protein: CAWSTGREGYTF. The CDR3 nucleotides are TGTGCCTGGTCGACAGGGCGGGAAGGCTACACCTTC.

This clone has more than one count but fewer than ten. The sample contains more than one DNA sequence encoding this CDR3. The CDR3 loop is CASSLVPNTEAFF. Written as DNA, the CDR3 is TGCGCCAGCAGCTTGGTCCCGAACACTGAAGCTTTCTTT. The V gene is TRBV5-1, the J gene TRBJ1-1, with D hard to call. The germline V gene encodes CDR1 SGHRS and CDR2 YFSETQ. V gave up 0 bases and J gave up 1 base, with 4 bases separating them. This CDR3 contains 13 residues.

The V call is TRBV18, the J call TRBJ2-7, with 9 bases that match TRBD2. The CDR3 sequence is 14 residues long. Trimming took 6 bases from V and 0 from J; bases not matched to a gene: 3. CDR1 KGHSH and CDR2 LQKENI come from the germline V gene. The CDR3 DNA follows: TGTGCCAGCTCTCATAGCGGGGGCTCCTACGAGCAGTACTTC. Its protein product is CASSHSGGSYEQYF.

This clone was seen a single time. The sample has other DNA sequences that encode this CDR3 too. DNA for the CDR3: TGCGCCAGCAGCTTGGAGGGCACTGCAACTAATGAAAAACTGTTTTTT. The encoded protein is CASSLEGTATNEKLFF. The rearrangement links TRBV5-1 to TRBJ1-4; no clear D gene. Trimming removed 0 bases at V and 0 bases at J, with 9 bases between. CDR1 and CDR2 from the germline V gene are SGHRS and YFSETQ. The CDR3 covers 16 residues.

The chain has TRBV9 and TRBJ1-2; D is undetermined. The CDR3 consists of 14 residues. Trimming took 4 bases from V and 2 from J, leaving 12 bases between them. Germline CDR1 reads SGDLS; CDR2 reads YYNGEE. CDR3 coding DNA: TGTGCCAGCAGCCCATCGGTAGGGAACTATGGCTACACCTTC. Its translation is CASSPSVGNYGYTF.

This sequence joins TRBV10-3 and TRBJ2-2; perhaps TRBD2 as D (5 bases). Germline loops: CDR1 ENHRY, CDR2 SYGVKD. Trimming removed 3 bases at V and 0 bases at J, with 5 bases between. This CDR3 comprises 14 residues. CDR3 amino acids: CAISDGANTGELFF. The DNA for the CDR3 is TGTGCCATCAGTGACGGGGCGAACACCGGGGAGCTGTTTTTT.

J is TRBJ2-3 and V is TRBV5-1; the D gene is possibly TRBD2 (5 bases). The CDR3 runs 14 residues. V gave up 7 bases and J gave up 1 base, with 13 bases separating them. The germline V gene has CDR1 SGHRS and CDR2 YFSETQ. The CDR3 sequence: CASSAAARTDTQYF. In DNA, the CDR3 is TGCGCCAGCTCAGCAGCGGCGCGCACAGATACGCAGTATTTT.

Note on this clone: The sample holds other DNA sequences that translate to the same CDR3. The rearrangement uses TRBV5-6 and TRBJ2-7; 10 nucleotides line up with TRBD1. Germline CDR1 reads SGHDT; CDR2 reads YYEEEE. Trimming at V came to 4 bases and at J to 1 base, leaving 5 bases not matched to a gene. This CDR3 is 15 amino acids long. The CDR3 spells CASSPGTGVSYEQYF. In nucleotides, the CDR3 is TGTGCCAGCAGCCCCGGGACAGGGGTATCCTACGAGCAGTACTTC.

The J gene is TRBJ2-3, the V gene TRBV5-1; D ambiguous. CDR3 length: 14 residues. V lost 4 bases to trimming and J lost 0 bases, with 9 bases between them. Germline CDR1 is SGHRS and CDR2 is YFSETQ. CDR3 loop: CASSTGWSTDTQYF. The CDR3, as DNA: TGCGCCAGCAGCACCGGGTGGAGCACAGATACGCAGTATTTT.

V and J are TRBV29-1 and TRBJ2-3; D call uncertain. The V gene's germline CDR1 is SQVTM and CDR2 ANQGSEA. The V and J ends lost 4 bases and 3 bases respectively, with 5 bases between them. CDR3 size: 11 residues. The CDR3 DNA follows: TGCAGCGTTGGATGGACAGATACGCAGTATTTT. Residues: CSVGWTDTQYF.

This clone has a single count. The CDR3, as DNA: TGTGCCAGCAGCGGACGGACAGGGCCGAATGAAAAACTGTTTTTT. Translated: CASSGRTGPNEKLFF. The genes are TRBV7-9 and TRBJ1-4; TRBD1 matches 8 bases. Trimming removed 5 bases from V and 5 bases from J; junction bases left unmatched: 7. The germline V gene encodes CDR1 SEHNR and CDR2 FQNEAQ (reference sequence). The CDR3 runs to 15 residues.

This clone was counted a single time. The chain couples TRBV5-8 to TRBJ2-3; D assignment may be TRBD1 or TRBD2 (6 bases each). The V and J ends lost 4 bases and 5 bases respectively, with 14 bases between them. Germline CDR1 and CDR2: SGHTS and YDEGEE. CDR3 length: 14 amino acids. CDR3 residues: CASSQGRILDTQYF. The CDR3 bases are TGTGCCAGCAGCCAGGGGAGGATTTTAGATACGCAGTATTTT.

Points on this clone: The sample contains more than one DNA sequence encoding this CDR3. The rearrangement joins TRBV18 to TRBJ2-5; D assignment may be TRBD1 or TRBD2 (6 bases each). V was pared by 3 bases and J by 4 bases, with 12 bases between. The CDR3 extends over 14 amino acids. Germline CDR1 is KGHSH and CDR2 is LQKENI. CDR3 protein: CASSPRQEGETQYF. The CDR3 nucleotides read TGTGCCAGCTCACCCCGACAGGAGGGAGAGACCCAGTACTTC.

V is TRBV30 and J is TRBJ2-1; 12 bases line up with TRBD2. The germline V gene has CDR1 GTSNPN and CDR2 SVGIG (reference sequence). The CDR3 spans 15 residues. The junction had 5 bases not matched to a gene; V was cut back by 2 bases and J by 6 bases. CDR3 in amino acids: CAWSKTSGRGNEQFF. CDR3 nucleotides: TGTGCCTGGAGTAAGACTAGCGGGAGAGGCAATGAGCAGTTCTTC.

This clone showed up just a few times. The chain uses TRBV10-1 and TRBJ1-2; D is unclear. The CDR3 length is 12 residues. CDR1 and CDR2 from the germline V gene are WNHNN and SYGVQD (reference sequence). The V end lost 3 bases, the J end lost 6 bases, and 8 bases lay between the germline ends. CDR3 loop: CASSDRGDGYTF. In DNA, the CDR3 is TGCGCCAGCAGTGACCGGGGTGATGGCTACACCTTC.

This chain uses TRBV9 with TRBJ2-1; 8 bases match TRBD2. The germline CDR1 and CDR2 sequences are SGDLS and YYNGEE. After removal of 4 bases from V and 2 bases from J, the junction contained 8 bases not matched to a gene. The length of the CDR3 is 16 residues. In DNA, the CDR3 is TGTGCCAGCAGCCCAGATAGCGGGGCCCCCTACAATGAGCAGTTCTTC. It is translated as CASSPDSGAPYNEQFF.

The CDR3 DNA is TGTGCCAGCAGTGAAGAGGGGGGCGTACCAGCTTACGAGCAGTACTTC. Its translation: CASSEEGGVPAYEQYF. The chain recombines TRBV6-1 with TRBJ2-7, with D tentatively TRBD1 or TRBD2 (6 bases each). V lost 1 base, J lost 4 bases, and 17 bases lay in between. The CDR3 has 16 amino acids. Germline assignment: CDR1 MNHNS and CDR2 SASEGT.

This rearrangement joins TRBV15 to TRBJ1-2, with D perhaps matching TRBD1 (6 bases). The germline V gene has CDR1 LNHNV and CDR2 YYDKDF (reference sequence). Between the trimmed V and J ends, which lost 1 base and 2 bases, there was a span of 11 bases. The CDR3 has 15 residues. The DNA for the CDR3 is TGTGCCACCAGCAGAGGGACAGATGAAAACTATGGCTACACCTTC. Translated: CATSRGTDENYGYTF.